This TCR beta chain stems from a study of type 1 regulatory T cells. Looking at the study overall: An in vitro protocol generated T-allo10, a Tr1-enriched, alloantigen-specific CD4 T cell product.

Via MiXCR, TCRdb re-called the reads, giving one row per CDR3 protein. The table has about 100,000 distinct CDR3 sequences, less than 40% seen once; the top ten hold less than 2.5%. Germline V gives CDR1 SGHRS, CDR2 YFSETQ. This CDR3 contains 14 residues. With 4 bases removed from V and 2 bases from J, the gap between germline ends came to 12 bases. This TCR came from a human donor in good health. V gene TRBV5-1 combines with J gene TRBJ1-1, with TRBD1 as a possible D gene (5 bases). Sample: CD4+ T cells, either the whole sample or a sorted fraction (not recorded which). CDR3 loop: CASSTGGANTEAFF. CDR3 sequence (DNA): TGCGCCAGCAGCACCGGTGGGGCTAACACTGAAGCTTTCTTT.